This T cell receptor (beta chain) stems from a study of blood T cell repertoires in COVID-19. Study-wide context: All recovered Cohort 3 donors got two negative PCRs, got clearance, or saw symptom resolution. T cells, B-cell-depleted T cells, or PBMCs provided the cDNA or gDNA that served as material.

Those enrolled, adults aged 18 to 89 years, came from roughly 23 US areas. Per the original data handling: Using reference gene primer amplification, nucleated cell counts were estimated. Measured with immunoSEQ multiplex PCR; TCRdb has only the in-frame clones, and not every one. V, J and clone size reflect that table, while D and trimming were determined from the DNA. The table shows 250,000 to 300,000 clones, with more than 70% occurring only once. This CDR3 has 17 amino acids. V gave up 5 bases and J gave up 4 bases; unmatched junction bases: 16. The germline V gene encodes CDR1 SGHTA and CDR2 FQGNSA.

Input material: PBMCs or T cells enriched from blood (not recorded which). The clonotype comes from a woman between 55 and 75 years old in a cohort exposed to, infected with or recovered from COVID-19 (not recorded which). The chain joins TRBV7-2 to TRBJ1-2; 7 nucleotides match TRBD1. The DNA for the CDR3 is TGTGCCAGCAGCCCTGGAAGGGTAGGGGGCTCTGGCTATGGCTACACCTTC. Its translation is CASSPGRVGGSGYGYTF.